What follows are 10 T cell receptor beta chains derived from one specimen sequenced in a study of shared clonotypes between healthy human individuals. Some clones are missing from TCRdb's copy, which holds only in-frame ones; the method was immunoSEQ multiplex PCR. The data hold 2 million to 2.5 million clones, with approximately 95% observed a single time. The sequenced sample consisted of naive CD4+ T cells from PBMCs. Indicated subset: CD45RA+ positively selected. The receptors shown here come from a man aged 18 to 29 in good health. Some clones in this sample may be carry-over from other donors' samples.

This clone occurred once. CDR3 DNA sequence: TGTGCCAGCAGCGTACCCATGGGACAGGGGACAGAGACCCAGTACTTC. The encoded protein is CASSVPMGQGTETQYF. The V call is TRBV13, the J call TRBJ2-5; 10 bases agree with TRBD1. Trimming took 5 bases from V and 4 from J; bases not matched to a gene: 10. The CDR3 extends over 16 amino acids. Germline assignment: CDR1 PRHDT and CDR2 FYEKMQ (reference sequence).

The V and J genes are TRBV7-2 and TRBJ1-5; 7 nucleotides line up with TRBD1. The CDR3 spans 15 residues. V dropped 5 bases and J dropped 5; count of bases not matched to a gene: 9. The germline V gene has CDR1 SGHTA and CDR2 FQGNSA. The CDR3 DNA reads as TGTGCCAGCAGCCCGAGACAGGGTCTGGATCAGCCCCAGCATTTT. Translating gives CASSPRQGLDQPQHF.

The gene calls are TRBV5-1 and TRBJ2-5, with D possibly matching TRBD2 (5 bases). CDR3 length: 14 residues. The germline gives CDR1 SGHRS, CDR2 YFSETQ. Trimming pared 0 bases from V and 5 bases from J, leaving 11 bases between. Here the CDR3 reads CASSLDEGGETQYF. The CDR3 DNA reads TGCGCCAGCAGCTTGGACGAGGGCGGGGAGACCCAGTACTTC.

On this clone: Other DNA variants within this sample encode the same CDR3. The chain links TRBV5-1 to TRBJ1-1; D not certain. Trimming removed 0 bases at V and 2 bases at J, with 8 bases between. The germline V gene has CDR1 SGHRS and CDR2 YFSETQ. The CDR3 has 14 residues. The CDR3 is CASSLGTENTEAFF. The CDR3 nucleotides are TGCGCCAGCAGCTTGGGGACCGAAAACACTGAAGCTTTCTTT.

This clone was seen only once. CDR3 loop: CASIMDRLSFYEQYF. CDR3 bases: TGTGCCAGCATTATGGACAGACTTTCCTTCTACGAGCAGTACTTC. The chain has TRBV2 and TRBJ2-7, with TRBD1 as a possible D gene (6 bases). Per the germline V gene, CDR1 is SNHLY and CDR2 is FYNNEI. This CDR3 spans 15 amino acids. V lost 7 bases and J lost 3, with 19 bases in between. The full variable domain, completed using reference TRBV2 and TRBJ2-7, is EPEVTQTPSHQVTQMGQEVILRCVPISNHLYFYWYRQILGQKVEFLVSFYNNEISEKSEIFDDQFSVERPDGSNFTLKIRSTKLEDSAMYFCASIMDRLSFYEQYFGPGTRLTVT.

The chain carries TRBV18 and TRBJ2-1; D remains unclear. Germline loops: CDR1 KGHSH, CDR2 LQKENI. V lost 2 bases to trimming and J lost 7 bases, with 9 bases between them. The CDR3 loop spans 13 amino acids. The CDR3 nucleotides read TGTGCCAGCTCACCAGGGCCGCCAAATGAGCAGTTCTTC. Translated, it gives CASSPGPPNEQFF.

V usage is TRBV7-6 and J usage is TRBJ1-1, with 7 bases that match TRBD1. The CDR3 length is 12 residues. Trimming removed 1 base from V and 12 bases from J; junction bases left unmatched: 5. Germline V gene data show CDR1 as SGHVS and CDR2 as FNYEAQ. CDR3 amino acids: CASSLVQGRSFF. CDR3 DNA: TGTGCCAGCAGCTTAGTACAGGGGAGGTCTTTCTTT.

The rearrangement links TRBV6-5 to TRBJ1-2; D possibly corresponds to TRBD1 (5 bases). Looked up from germline, CDR1 is MNHEY and CDR2 is SVGAGI. V was cut by 6 bases and J by 9 bases, with 14 bases left in between. The length of the CDR3 is 12 residues. Written as DNA, the CDR3 is TGTGCCAGCAGGTCTCCTGACAGACGCTACACCTTC. Its protein is CASRSPDRRYTF.

This clone was recorded only once. In DNA, the CDR3 is TGCGCCAGCAGCTCGAGGGACAGGGACCTTGTAGCTACGCAGTATTTT. This sequence encodes CASSSRDRDLVATQYF. The genes are TRBV5-1 and TRBJ2-3; 9 bases map to TRBD1. The germline V gene encodes CDR1 SGHRS and CDR2 YFSETQ. This CDR3 is built from 16 residues. Trimming removed 3 bases from V and 8 bases from J; junction bases left unmatched: 13.

The chain couples TRBV7-8 to TRBJ2-5; D is uncertain. The CDR3 runs 14 residues. Per germline, CDR1 SGHVS and CDR2 FQNEAQ. V was pared by 5 bases and J by 0 bases, with 10 bases between. For the CDR3, the DNA is TGTGCCAGCAGCCTTGACCCGTACCAAGAGACCCAGTACTTC. Translating gives CASSLDPYQETQYF. The whole variable domain, remainder taken from reference TRBV7-8 and TRBJ2-5, is GAGVSQSPRYKVAKRGQDVALRCDPISGHVSLFWYQQALGQGPEFLTYFQNEAQLDKSGLPSDRFFAERPEGSVSTLKIQRTQQEDSAVYLCASSLDPYQETQYFGPGTRLLVL.